Detailed here is one TCR beta chain. Its recognized antigen is unknown. Nothing much larger sits one base from this clone, and base qualities are not available. The library was obtained by the immunoSEQ multiplex PCR assay. Entries here come from immuneACCESS through TCRdb and include only in-frame sequences with V and J called. Some clones fail to appear in such tables; in the studies checked, an unresolved V gene covers under half of the shortfall, and the cause of the remainder is unknown. This sample gives some 130,000 clones in total; about 93% of them show up just once. The top ten clonotypes cover about 1.5% of the sample. The data stem from a study of control samples from healthy donors and cancer patients (TCRdb year 2020). Germline trimming amounts to 7 bases on V and 7 bases on J, with 12 as the count of junction bases outside the gene matches. The CDR3 contains 15 residues, cysteine and phenylalanine counted. Only the CDR3 DNA stays, 45 bases, in frame from base 1. Looking up the germline V gene (reference sequence) yields CDR1 LGHDT and CDR2 YNNKEL.

The material sequenced was PBMCs. The chain is made from TRBV3-1 (or the pseudogene TRBV3-2) and TRBJ2-3; 9 bases in the middle match TRBD1. The sequence derives from a man between 50 and 59 years old with head and neck cancer. CDR3 region: CASTSTGQGKHTQYF. The DNA sequence is TGTGCCAGCACCTCAACGGGACAGGGTAAACATACGCAGTATTTT.